This T cell receptor beta chain was recorded in a study of technical replicates of blood from a handful of donors. In germline, CDR1 is MNHNS, CDR2 SASEGT. V trimming: 5 bases; J trimming: 8 bases; junction bases outside the gene matches: 10. The CDR3 length is 14 residues. Assay: immunoSEQ multiplex PCR; the TCRdb copy retains only in-frame clones and omits some. This sample carries some 80,000 clones, around 97% of them seen once, and the ten largest clones take more than 0.15%. The receptor comes from a human donor in good health. The material sequenced was T cells isolated from PBMCs. This rearrangement joins TRBV6-1 to TRBJ1-2, with 8 bases fitting TRBD1. The DNA of the CDR3 is TGTGCCAGCAGTCCAGGACAGGGTCTGAGGGGCTACACCTTC. As protein: CASSPGQGLRGYTF.